The 8 T cell receptor beta chains given below trace back to one sample, sequenced in a study of T-cell memory formation after mild COVID-19. One entry per CDR3 protein, called by TCRdb with MiXCR from the 5' RACE reads. The profile shows 90,000 to 120,000 distinct CDR3 sequences, over 13% of them singletons. Sequenced input: PBMCs or a T cell subset sorted from them (not recorded which). Receptors originate from a man aged 18 to 35 who had mild COVID-19 (a few samples of this study predate the infection). Cell type and time point are not known.

The table lists this clonotype with a few counts. The chain combines TRBV7-3 with TRBJ2-2; D perhaps matches TRBD1 (6 bases). The CDR3 has 15 amino acids. Looked up from germline, CDR1 is SGHTA and CDR2 is FQGTGA. V lost 3 bases to trimming and J lost 4 bases, with 12 bases between them. In nucleotides, the CDR3 is TGTGCCAGCAGCTTGGCAGGGGTTAGCACCGGGGAGCTGTTTTTT. Its protein product is CASSLAGVSTGELFF. Looking up the rest from reference TRBV7-3 and TRBJ2-2 gives the full variable domain: GAGVSQTPSNKVTEKGKYVELRCDPISGHTALYWYRQSLGQGPEFLIYFQGTGAADDSGLPNDRFFAVRPEGSVSTLKIQRTERGDSAVYLCASSLAGVSTGELFFGEGSRLTVL.

This clonotype was picked up many times. The rearrangement uses TRBV7-9 and TRBJ2-1; perhaps TRBD2 as D (7 bases). This CDR3 comprises 15 residues. The germline gives CDR1 SEHNR, CDR2 FQNEAQ (reference sequence). Between the trimmed V and J ends, which lost 3 bases and 10 bases, there was a span of 19 bases. CDR3 coding DNA: TGTGCCAGCAGCTTTGGCGGGGGCCCCTTGGGGGAGCAGTTCTTC. Protein: CASSFGGGPLGEQFF. Filled out from reference TRBV7-9 and TRBJ2-1, the complete variable domain reads DTGVSQNPRHKITKRGQNVTFRCDPISEHNRLYWYRQTLGQGPEFLTYFQNEAQLEKSRLLSDRFSAERPKGSFSTLEIQRTEQGDSAMYLCASSFGGGPLGEQFFGPGTRLTVL.

The table lists this clonotype with many counts. The chain employs TRBV18 and TRBJ2-5, with a possible D match to TRBD2 (5 bases). Trimming took off 4 bases at V and 1 base at J, with 13 bases between the two ends. This CDR3 comprises 15 residues. CDR1 and CDR2 from the germline V gene are KGHSH and LQKENI. CDR3: CASSRGAAIQETQYF. As DNA, the CDR3 is TGTGCCAGCTCACGGGGAGCCGCGATCCAAGAGACCCAGTACTTC.

Only a few counts were recorded for this clonotype. CDR3 nucleotide sequence: TGTGCCATCAGTGACCCAGGGGCGAACACCGGGGAGCTGTTTTTT. It translates to CAISDPGANTGELFF. The chain couples TRBV10-3 to TRBJ2-2; a weak D match, TRBD1 (6 bases). From germline, CDR1 is ENHRY and CDR2 SYGVKD. Trimming took 3 bases from V and 0 from J, leaving 8 bases between them. The CDR3 consists of 15 residues.

The chain couples TRBV5-1 to TRBJ2-7; 9 bases are shared with TRBD1. The junction had 7 bases not matched to a gene; V was cut back by 4 bases and J by 2 bases. CDR1 and CDR2 from the germline V gene are SGHRS and YFSETQ. CDR3 length: 15 residues. The CDR3 DNA follows: TGCGCCAGCAGCCTGGGACAGGGCATTCCCTACGAGCAGTACTTC. Its translation is CASSLGQGIPYEQYF.

This clonotype was seen only a few times. The V and J genes are TRBV27 and TRBJ1-1, with D possibly matching TRBD1 (6 bases). The length of the CDR3 is 15 residues. Germline loops: CDR1 MNHEY, CDR2 SMNVEV (reference sequence). Trimming cost V 2 bases and J 5 bases, with 15 bases left between them. The CDR3 reads CASSLAQGQGTEAFF. CDR3 nucleotides: TGTGCCAGCAGTTTAGCCCAAGGGCAGGGGACTGAAGCTTTCTTT.

The chain recombines TRBV6-1 with TRBJ2-7; 7 nucleotides match TRBD2. V shed 2 bases and J 7 bases; nucleotides not matched to a gene: 2. Germline V gene data show CDR1 as MNHNS and CDR2 as SASEGT. The CDR3 is made up of 12 amino acids. CDR3 coding DNA: TGTGCCAGCAGTGAATGGGGGGGGGAGCAGTACGTC. This gives the protein CASSEWGGEQYV.

The chain recombines TRBV20-1 with TRBJ2-1; D is perhaps TRBD2 (5 bases). Germline CDR1 reads DFQATT; CDR2 reads SNEGSKA (reference sequence). CDR3 size: 14 residues. Trimming removed 0 bases at V and 5 bases at J, with 11 bases between. The CDR3 here is CSARDLYGDNEQFF. CDR3 DNA sequence: TGCAGTGCTAGAGATCTCTACGGGGACAATGAGCAGTTCTTC.